The source of this T cell receptor (beta chain) is a study of blood T cell repertoires in COVID-19. Study information: The United States, Italy and Spain provided the acute and convalescent COVID-19 samples. T cells, B-cell-depleted T cells, or PBMCs supplied cDNA or gDNA.

CDR3 size: 15 residues. Trimming took off 0 bases at V and 6 bases at J, with 12 bases between the two ends. Per the germline V gene, CDR1 is SGHAT and CDR2 is FQNNGV. As originally analysed: Reference gene primer amplification gave estimated nucleated cell counts. Produced via immunoSEQ multiplex PCR; TCRdb's table is partial and in-frame only. V and J calls and clone size are those listed in that table; D and trimming were worked out from the DNA. The data hold 220,000 or so clones, with approximately 85% observed a single time. This chain uses TRBV11-2 with TRBJ2-1; a possible D gene is TRBD1 (5 bases). The sequence was obtained from an elderly woman with COVID-19, enrolled during active disease. Sequencing used peripheral blood. CDR3 DNA: TGTGCCAGCAGCTTAGAAACCAGGGCACGCAATGAGCAGTTCTTC. The encoded protein is CASSLETRARNEQFF.